This is a list of T cell receptor beta chains from one sample in a study of cytomegalovirus exposure and HLA in healthy donors. Some clones are missing from TCRdb's copy, which holds only in-frame ones; the method was immunoSEQ multiplex PCR. The data contain roughly 100,000 clones, 75% to 90% of them singletons. The sample taken for sequencing was PBMCs. Source of these receptors: a man aged 25 to 45 in good health and CMV-seropositive. The CDR3 runs from the conserved cysteine through the conserved F or W. Each record gives: CDR3 protein, CDR3 DNA, J gene, V gene, D gene, clone size. A D gene is named only where the DNA matches it firmly. Clone size is stated in some rows and not others, as once, few, many or a class when expanded.

CATSLELGGGYEQYF TGTGCCACCAGCCTTGAGTTGGGCGGGGGGTACGAGCAGTACTTC TRBJ2-7 TRBV15 TRBD2 NA
CASSLEQTANYGYTF TGCGCCAGCAGCTTGGAACAGACAGCTAACTATGGCTACACCTTC TRBJ1-2 TRBV5-1 NA NA
CASSKEGRGGPSYNEQFF TGTGCCAGCAGCAAAGAGGGACGGGGGGGCCCCTCCTACAATGAGCAGTTCTTC TRBJ2-1 TRBV21-1 NA NA
CASSIDGTGVATQYF TGTGCCAGTAGTATAGACGGGACAGGGGTGGCGACCCAGTACTTC TRBJ2-5 TRBV19 TRBD1 NA
CASRKQGGTGELFF TGTGCCAGCAGGAAACAGGGGGGCACCGGGGAGCTGTTTTTT TRBJ2-2 TRBV27 TRBD1 NA
CASSQPGQTYEQYF TGCGCCAGCAGCCAGCCCGGACAGACCTACGAGCAGTACTTC TRBJ2-7 TRBV5-1 NA NA
CASSFGQRGALNEQFF TGTGCCAGCAGCTTTGGCCAGCGGGGTGCCCTCAATGAGCAGTTCTTC TRBJ2-1 TRBV5-4 TRBD2 NA
CASSGDRVTGELFF TGTGCCAGCAGTGGGGACAGAGTGACCGGGGAGCTGTTTTTT TRBJ2-2 TRBV2 TRBD1 NA
CASSLAQGAESEQYF TGCGCCAGCAGCTTGGCACAGGGGGCTGAGAGCGAGCAGTACTTC TRBJ2-7 TRBV5-1 TRBD1 NA
CASSAPASGGIETQYF TGTGCCAGCAGCGCCCCTGCTAGCGGGGGGATCGAGACCCAGTACTTC TRBJ2-5 TRBV9 TRBD2 NA
CASREQGAGEKLFF TGTGCCAGCAGGGAACAGGGGGCAGGTGAAAAACTGTTTTTT TRBJ1-4 TRBV2 TRBD1 NA
CASRDRVENEKLFF TGCGCCAGCCGGGACAGGGTGGAAAATGAAAAACTGTTTTTT TRBJ1-4 TRBV5-1 TRBD1 few
CASSLESGEAFF TGTGCCAGCAGCTTAGAATCAGGAGAAGCTTTCTTT TRBJ1-1 TRBV7-9 NA few
CASSSGGRESYEQYF TGTGCCAGCAGCAGCGGAGGGCGAGAATCCTACGAGCAGTACTTC TRBJ2-7 TRBV5-4 NA NA
CASSYGLDTDTQYF TGTGCCAGCAGTTACGGCCTAGACACAGATACGCAGTATTTT TRBJ2-3 TRBV6-5 NA once
CASSPHHYEQYF TGTGCCAGCAGTCCACACCACTACGAGCAGTACTTC TRBJ2-7 TRBV6-1 NA NA
CASSSGTSGNTIYF TGTGCCAGCAGTTCCGGGACATCTGGAAACACCATATATTTT TRBJ1-3 TRBV27 NA NA
CASSRTDRANYGYTF TGTGCCAGCAGCCGAACCGACAGAGCAAACTATGGCTACACCTTC TRBJ1-2 TRBV7-9 NA NA
CASSLAGQGLNEQFF TGTGCCAGCAGCTTGGCTGGACAGGGGCTCAATGAGCAGTTCTTC TRBJ2-1 TRBV5-6 TRBD1 NA
CASSYDGTGPYEQYF TGTGCCAGCAGTTACGATGGGACAGGCCCCTACGAGCAGTACTTC TRBJ2-7 TRBV6-6 TRBD1 NA
CASSYGGGTRSYEQYF TGTGCCAGCAGTTACGGGGGGGGGACTCGCTCCTACGAGCAGTACTTC TRBJ2-7 TRBV5-8 TRBD2 NA
CASSFVSREQYF TGTGCCAGCAGCTTTGTAAGCCGCGAGCAGTACTTC TRBJ2-7 TRBV5-6 NA NA
CASGGISYEQYF TGTGCCAGCGGAGGGATCTCCTACGAGCAGTACTTC TRBJ2-7 TRBV6-1 NA NA
CASSSEGESYGYTF TGTGCCAGCAGCTCAGAGGGGGAATCCTATGGCTACACCTTC TRBJ1-2 TRBV7-9 NA NA
CAGGREKLFF TGTGCCGGAGGGAGGGAAAAACTGTTTTTT TRBJ1-4 TRBV6-1 NA NA
CASSSYEQYF TGCGCCAGCAGTTCGTACGAGCAGTACTTC TRBJ2-7 TRBV10-1 NA NA
CASSRDSNEKLFF TGCGCCAGCAGCCGGGACAGTAATGAAAAACTGTTTTTT TRBJ1-4 TRBV5-1 TRBD1 NA
CASSPGARQYF TGTGCCAGCAGTCCAGGGGCGCGGCAGTACTTC TRBJ2-7 TRBV11-3 NA NA
CASSSTWNTEAFF TGTGCCAGCAGCTCGACTTGGAACACTGAAGCTTTCTTT TRBJ1-1 TRBV7-2 NA few
CASSATLAGGFNEQYF TGTGCCAGCAGCGCAACACTAGCGGGGGGTTTCAACGAGCAGTACTTC TRBJ2-7 TRBV7-2 TRBD2 NA
CASSLRQGGSPLHF TGTGCCAGTAGTCTGCGACAGGGTGGTTCACCCCTCCACTTT TRBJ1-6 TRBV19 TRBD1 NA
CASSGRGSYEQYF TGTGCCAGCAGCGGCAGGGGGTCCTACGAGCAGTACTTC TRBJ2-7 TRBV5-8 TRBD1 once
CATSRDDRATTF TGTGCCACCAGCAGAGATGACAGGGCAACCACCTTC TRBJ1-2 TRBV15 TRBD1 NA
CASSISVRGQFNSPLHF TGTGCCAGTAGTATTTCGGTCAGAGGTCAGTTTAATTCACCCCTCCACTTT TRBJ1-6 TRBV19 NA NA
CASSTTGGVNQPQHF TGTGCCAGTAGTACGACAGGGGGCGTCAATCAGCCCCAGCATTTT TRBJ1-5 TRBV19 TRBD1 once
CSVTGQGHEYEQFF TGCAGCGTGACTGGACAGGGCCACGAGTATGAGCAGTTCTTC TRBJ2-1 TRBV29-1 TRBD1 few
CASSGASGTGSYEQYF TGCGCCAGCAGTGGGGCCTCCGGGACAGGCTCCTACGAGCAGTACTTC TRBJ2-7 TRBV10-2 TRBD1 NA
CASSYLGTSDTQYF TGTGCCAGCAGTTACCTCGGGACTAGCGATACGCAGTATTTT TRBJ2-3 TRBV6-5 TRBD2 NA
CASAGTGGNNQPQHF TGTGCCAGCGCTGGGACAGGGGGCAACAATCAGCCCCAGCATTTT TRBJ1-5 TRBV28 TRBD1 NA
CASSPRTGGTGEKLFF TGTGCCAGCAGCCCCCGGACAGGGGGCACGGGTGAAAAACTGTTTTTT TRBJ1-4 TRBV21-1 NA NA
CSVEVQGSNSYEQYF TGCAGCGTTGAAGTACAGGGTTCGAATTCCTACGAGCAGTACTTC TRBJ2-7 TRBV29-1 NA once
CASSLGAGGGYEQYF TGTGCCAGCAGCTTAGGAGCTGGGGGCGGGTACGAGCAGTACTTC TRBJ2-7 TRBV11-2 NA once
CASSSWTGPAYGYTF TGCGCCAGCAGCTCCTGGACAGGGCCTGCCTATGGCTACACCTTC TRBJ1-2 TRBV5-1 TRBD1 NA
CASRPLEGEAFF TGTGCCAGCAGACCCCTTGAGGGTGAAGCTTTCTTT TRBJ1-1 TRBV5-6 NA NA
CASSELQPPWGYTF TGTGCCAGCAGTGAATTACAGCCACCTTGGGGCTACACCTTC TRBJ1-2 TRBV6-1 NA NA
CASSPRGTITHEQYF TGTGCCAGCAGCCCGAGGGGGACTATAACCCACGAGCAGTACTTC TRBJ2-7 TRBV7-9 NA NA
CASSVGGGTEETQYF TGCGCCAGCAGCGTGGGAGGGGGGACAGAAGAGACCCAGTACTTC TRBJ2-5 TRBV5-1 NA NA
CASSLELVPQETQYF TGTGCCAGCAGCTTAGAGTTGGTCCCCCAGGAGACCCAGTACTTC TRBJ2-5 TRBV7-9 NA once
CATKNTFRRDGYTF TGTGCCACGAAAAACACGTTTCGGCGGGATGGCTACACCTTC TRBJ1-2 TRBV10-3 NA NA
CSVELGRMNTEAFF TGCAGCGTTGAACTAGGGAGGATGAACACTGAAGCTTTCTTT TRBJ1-1 TRBV29-1 NA NA
CASSSRTGTGNQPQHF TGTGCCAGCAGCTCGCGCACCGGGACAGGGAATCAGCCCCAGCATTTT TRBJ1-5 TRBV7-8 TRBD1 NA
CASSLGQGSSETQYF TGTGCCAGCAGCTTGGGACAGGGTTCGTCGGAGACCCAGTACTTC TRBJ2-5 TRBV5-4 TRBD1 NA
CASLRRGRSYQETQYF TGTGCCAGCCTCCGGCGGGGGAGGTCTTACCAAGAGACCCAGTACTTC TRBJ2-5 TRBV6-6 TRBD2 NA
CASSQDHSWNTEAFF TGCGCCAGCAGCCAAGATCACAGTTGGAACACTGAAGCTTTCTTT TRBJ1-1 TRBV4-3 NA NA
CASSSSRDLLSSYEQYF TGTGCCAGCAGCTCATCCCGGGATTTACTGAGCTCCTACGAGCAGTACTTC TRBJ2-7 TRBV7-9 NA NA
CASSYSTGNYGYTF TGTGCCAGCAGTTACTCGACCGGGAACTATGGCTACACCTTC TRBJ1-2 TRBV6-5 NA NA
CAWKGEAGGYTF TGTGCCTGGAAAGGCGAGGCGGGTGGCTACACCTTC TRBJ1-2 TRBV30 NA NA
CASTTGGGDGYTF TGCGCCAGCACCACGGGAGGGGGGGATGGCTACACCTTC TRBJ1-2 TRBV5-1 NA NA
CASSVGGRSTDTQYF TGTGCCAGCAGCGTAGGTGGGCGCAGCACAGATACGCAGTATTTT TRBJ2-3 TRBV9 NA NA
CASSVGGSLNTEAFF TGCGCCAGCAGTGTGGGGGGATCCCTGAACACTGAAGCTTTCTTT TRBJ1-1 TRBV10-1 NA NA